This record covers a single TCR beta chain. Its antigen is still unknown. The repertoire was sequenced with immunoSEQ multiplex PCR; TCRdb's copy has only in-frame clones and lacks some. Of about 1.1 million clones listed, 60% to 80% are singletons. V lost 3 bases to trimming and J lost 0 bases; unmatched junction nucleotides: 5. This CDR3 contains 16 residues. The V gene's germline CDR1 is MDHEN and CDR2 SYDVKM. The data belong to a study of shared clonotypes between healthy human individuals. Across the whole study: The people who gave samples were two women and a few men aged 18 to 49.

Overall study findings and caveats: Larger estimated richness was generally recorded for naive subsets relative to memory subsets. Clonotype sharing across donors was expected to vary with sequencing depth.

This chain links TRBV28 with TRBJ2-5; TRBD2 matches 9 bases. Sequenced: memory CD4+ T cells from PBMCs. Subset reported: CD45RA-negative fraction. The TCR comes from a young man in good health. Some clones in this sample may be carry-over from other donors' samples. The CDR3 reads CASSFPSGGYQETQYF. CDR3 DNA sequence: TGTGCCAGCAGTTTTCCGAGCGGGGGGTACCAAGAGACCCAGTACTTC.